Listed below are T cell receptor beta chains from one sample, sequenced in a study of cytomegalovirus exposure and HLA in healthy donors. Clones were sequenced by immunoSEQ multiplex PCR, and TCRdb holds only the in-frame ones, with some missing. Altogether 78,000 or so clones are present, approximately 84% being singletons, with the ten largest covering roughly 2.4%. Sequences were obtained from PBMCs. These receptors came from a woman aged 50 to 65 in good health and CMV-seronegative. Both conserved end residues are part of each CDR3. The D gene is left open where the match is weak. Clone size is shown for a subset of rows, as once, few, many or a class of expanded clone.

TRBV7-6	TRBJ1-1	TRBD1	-	TGTGCCAGCAGCGCCTGGACAGGGGACACTGAAGCTTTCTTT	CASSAWTGDTEAFF
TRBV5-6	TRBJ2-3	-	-	TGTGCCAGCAGCTCCGGGGGATTCGGCACAGATACGCAGTATTTT	CASSSGGFGTDTQYF
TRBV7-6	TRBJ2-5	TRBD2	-	TGTGCCAGCAGCCGGGGGACTAGCGGGATCAGGGAGACCCAGTACTTC	CASSRGTSGIRETQYF
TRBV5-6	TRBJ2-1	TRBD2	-	TGTGCCAGCAGCTTGAGTCTAGCGGGGGCCAGCTCCTACAATGAGCAGTTCTTC	CASSLSLAGASSYNEQFF
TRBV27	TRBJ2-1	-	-	TGTGCCAGCAGTACCCCCCCGGGACACCTCTACAATGAGCAGTTCTTC	CASSTPPGHLYNEQFF
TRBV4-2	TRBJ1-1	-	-	TGTGCCAGCAGCCGCCCCCGGGGGGGTGGTAACACTGAAGCTTTCTTT	CASSRPRGGGNTEAFF
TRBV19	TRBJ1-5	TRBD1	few	TGTGCTACTCTGGGGACAGGGGAGATCGATCAGCCCCAGCATTTT	CATLGTGEIDQPQHF
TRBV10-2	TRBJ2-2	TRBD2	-	TGCGCCAGCATACTAGCGGGGGGGTCCGGGGAGCTGTTTTTT	CASILAGGSGELFF
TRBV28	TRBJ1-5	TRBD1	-	TGTGCCAGCAGTTCCCCAGGGGGCGGACAGGGGGCGCCAGGTCAGCCCCAGCATTTT	CASSSPGGGQGAPGQPQHF
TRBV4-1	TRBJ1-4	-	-	TGCGCCAGCAGCCAAGCCCGACAGTTTAATGAAAAACTGTTTTTT	CASSQARQFNEKLFF
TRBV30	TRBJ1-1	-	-	TGTGCCTGCTCAGGGGACACTGAAGCTTTCTTT	CACSGDTEAFF
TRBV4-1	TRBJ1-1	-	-	TGCGCCAGCAGCCAAGGGCAGAACACTGAAGCTTTCTTT	CASSQGQNTEAFF
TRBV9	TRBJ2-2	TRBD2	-	TGTGCCAGCAGCGTGGGGGGACTAGCGAGCACCGGGGAGCTGTTTTTT	CASSVGGLASTGELFF